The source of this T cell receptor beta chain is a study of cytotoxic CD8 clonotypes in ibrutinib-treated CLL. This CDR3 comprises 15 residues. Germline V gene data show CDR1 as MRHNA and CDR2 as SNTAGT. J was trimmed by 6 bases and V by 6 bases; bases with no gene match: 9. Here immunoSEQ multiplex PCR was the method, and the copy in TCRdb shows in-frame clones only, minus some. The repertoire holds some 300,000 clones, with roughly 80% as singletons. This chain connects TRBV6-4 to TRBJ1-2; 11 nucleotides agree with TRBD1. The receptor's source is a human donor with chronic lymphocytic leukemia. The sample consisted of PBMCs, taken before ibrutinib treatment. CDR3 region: CASSWTGGNQDGYTF. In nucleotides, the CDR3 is TGTGCCAGCAGCTGGACAGGGGGCAATCAAGATGGCTACACCTTC.